This paragraph reports one T cell receptor (beta chain). This sample is drawn from a study of T cell changes during pregnancy in multiple sclerosis. This CDR3 is built from 17 residues. Looked up from germline, CDR1 is KGHSH and CDR2 is LQKENI. The trim removed 3 bases at V and 2 bases at J, leaving 8 bases unmatched. Clones were sequenced by immunoSEQ multiplex PCR, and TCRdb holds only the in-frame ones, with some missing. The profile shows 90,000 or so clones, over 85% of them singletons. The V gene is TRBV18, the J gene TRBJ1-4, with TRBD1 matching 8 bases. This clonotype was obtained from a female donor in good health, enrolled as a control in a pregnancy study. The source material was peripheral blood, sampled after pregnancy. The CDR3 DNA follows: TGTGCCAGCTCACCCTATGACAGGGGTTTGACTAATGAAAAACTGTTTTTT. It codes for CASSPYDRGLTNEKLFF.